A single sample is the source of the 23 T cell receptor beta chains below, sequenced in a study of lymphopenia after photon versus proton radiotherapy. Libraries were prepared by immunoSEQ multiplex PCR; TCRdb keeps only in-frame clonotypes and omits some of them. This table has about 40,000 clones, about 83% appearing once. The sample consisted of peripheral blood, taken from a patient treated with photon-based radiotherapy. Source of these receptors: a man over 45 with gastric cancer.

This sequence joins TRBV4-1 and TRBJ2-2, with 12 bases matching TRBD2. The trim removed 4 bases at V and 7 bases at J, leaving 7 bases unmatched. The CDR3 is 16 residues long. CDR1 MGHRA and CDR2 YSYEKL come from the germline V gene. For the CDR3, the DNA is TGCGCCAGCAGCCGACTAGCGGGAGTTGGGGGCGGGGAGCTGTTTTTT. It codes for CASSRLAGVGGGELFF.

The chain has TRBV30 and TRBJ2-7; D is undetermined. Germline V gene data show CDR1 as GTSNPN and CDR2 as SVGIG (reference sequence). The V and J ends lost 4 bases and 2 bases respectively, with 15 bases between them. This CDR3 region has 14 residues. The CDR3 reads CAWTRALRTYEQYF. The CDR3 DNA follows: TGTGCCTGGACCCGGGCCCTACGAACCTACGAGCAGTACTTC. Full variable domain (missing parts from reference TRBV30 and TRBJ2-7): SQTIHQWPATLVQPVGSPLSLECTVEGTSNPNLYWYRQAAGRGLQLLFYSVGIGQISSEVPQNLSASRPQDRQFILSSKKLLLSDSGFYLCAWTRALRTYEQYFGPGTRLTVT.

This chain joins TRBV7-8 and TRBJ1-3; TRBD1 might be the D (5 bases). V dropped 8 bases and J dropped 2 bases, with 16 bases sitting between them. CDR1 and CDR2 from the germline V gene are SGHVS and FQNEAQ. This CDR3 has 15 amino acids. This CDR3 reads CASRSQGDPGNTIYF. CDR3 coding DNA: TGTGCCAGCCGCAGCCAGGGCGACCCTGGAAACACCATATATTTT.

The V gene is TRBV6-1, the J gene TRBJ1-4; 8 nucleotides align to TRBD1. The CDR3 contains 15 residues. The V gene's germline CDR1 is MNHNS and CDR2 SASEGT. Losses at the gene ends were 6 bases for V and 0 bases for J; bases not matched to a gene: 3. CDR3 amino acids: CASRQGAATNEKLFF. The CDR3 nucleotides read TGTGCCAGCAGGCAGGGGGCTGCAACTAATGAAAAACTGTTTTTT.

The chain uses TRBV5-5 and TRBJ2-7; 7 bases align to TRBD2. Germline V gene data show CDR1 as SGHKS and CDR2 as YYEKEE (reference sequence). The CDR3 totals 13 residues. V gave up 4 bases and J gave up 4 bases; unmatched junction bases: 5. The CDR3 loop reads CASSGPGLYEQYF. The CDR3 DNA reads TGTGCCAGCAGCGGACCGGGACTATACGAGCAGTACTTC. Full variable domain (outside the CDR3, taken from reference TRBV5-5 and TRBJ2-7): DAGVTQSPTHLIKTRGQQVTLRCSPISGHKSVSWYQQVLGQGPQFIFQYYEKEERGRGNFPDRFSARQFPNYSSELNVNALLLGDSALYLCASSGPGLYEQYFGPGTRLTVT.

This rearrangement joins TRBV28 to TRBJ2-7, with TRBD2 matching 12 bases. Losses at the gene ends were 7 bases for V and 12 bases for J; bases not matched to a gene: 7. CDR3 length: 12 amino acids. Germline values: CDR1 MDHEN, CDR2 SYDVKM. Written as DNA, the CDR3 is TGTGCCAGCACTACGACTAGCGGGAGTCCGTACTTC. Translation gives CASTTTSGSPYF.

The chain employs TRBV2 and TRBJ2-1; 7 bases line up with TRBD2. The CDR3 is 17 amino acids. The V gene end was trimmed by 5 bases and the J gene end by 9 bases; junction bases not matched to a gene: 19. The V gene's germline CDR1 is SNHLY and CDR2 FYNNEI. The DNA for the CDR3 is TGTGCCAGCAGTACCGCGGGACTAAGAACATCTGGGGGTGAGCAGTTCTTC. Translating gives CASSTAGLRTSGGEQFF.

The J gene is TRBJ2-5, the V gene TRBV7-2; 7 bases line up with TRBD2. The J segment lost 4 bases and the V segment lost 5 bases, leaving 7 bases of the junction unmatched. The germline CDR1 and CDR2 sequences are SGHTA and FQGNSA. This CDR3 has 14 residues. CDR3 amino acids: CASSPGGVRETQYF. The DNA for the CDR3 is TGTGCCAGCAGCCCTGGGGGGGTAAGAGAGACCCAGTACTTC.

This clone was seen only a few times. The chain is built from TRBV7-9 and TRBJ1-2; D gene ambiguous. The ends were cut back, 1 base at V and 2 bases at J, with 8 bases in the middle. In germline, CDR1 is SEHNR, CDR2 FQNEAQ (reference sequence). The CDR3 loop spans 14 amino acids. In DNA, the CDR3 is TGTGCCAGCAGCTTAGAAAAGACCAACTATGGCTACACCTTC. Protein sequence: CASSLEKTNYGYTF.

The chain uses TRBV5-5 and TRBJ1-1; D is unclear. CDR3 length: 15 residues. Per germline, CDR1 SGHKS and CDR2 YYEKEE (reference sequence). V lost 4 bases, J lost 0 bases, and 13 bases lay in between. CDR3 in DNA: TGTGCCAGCAGCGGACTCGGTGGAATGAACACTGAAGCTTTCTTT. As protein: CASSGLGGMNTEAFF.

This clone was recorded only once. The rearrangement joins TRBV6-5 to TRBJ2-1; 12 nucleotides align to TRBD2. The CDR3 contains 15 residues. V trimming: 8 bases; J trimming: 7 bases; junction bases outside the gene matches: 9. Germline CDR1 reads MNHEY; CDR2 reads SVGAGI. CDR3 loop: CASGQRTSGNNEQFF. The CDR3 coding sequence is TGTGCCAGCGGCCAAAGGACTAGCGGGAATAATGAGCAGTTCTTC.

J is TRBJ1-1 and V is TRBV5-1, with D hard to call. V lost 4 bases and J lost 8, with 24 bases in between. The CDR3 runs to 16 residues. Germline V gene lookup returns CDR1 SGHRS and CDR2 YFSETQ. CDR3 nucleotide sequence: TGCGCCAGCAGCCCCCTGGCCTCCAAGGGATTTAACGAAGCTTTCTTT. It is translated as CASSPLASKGFNEAFF.

The V gene is TRBV27, the J gene TRBJ2-3; possibly TRBD1 for D (6 bases). The length of the CDR3 is 13 residues. V dropped 3 bases and J dropped 5 bases, with 9 bases sitting between them. Germline V gives CDR1 MNHEY, CDR2 SMNVEV (reference sequence). CDR3 bases: TGTGCCAGCAGTTTTAGGGGGATAGATACGCAGTATTTT. Its translation: CASSFRGIDTQYF.

This sequence joins TRBV5-4 and TRBJ1-2; TRBD1 agrees at 7 bases. Germline CDR1 is SGHNT and CDR2 is YYREEE (reference sequence). This CDR3 has 14 amino acids. The V and J ends lost 3 bases and 4 bases, in that order; junction bases with no gene match: 6. The CDR3 reads CASSSTGARYGYTF. The CDR3 DNA follows: TGTGCCAGCAGCTCAACAGGGGCCCGCTATGGCTACACCTTC.

This clone was observed a handful of times. J is TRBJ2-2 and V is TRBV28, with 7 bases lining up with TRBD1. This CDR3 is built from 17 residues. V lost 7 bases, J lost 4 bases, and 15 bases stayed unmatched. CDR1 MDHEN and CDR2 SYDVKM come from the germline V gene. CDR3 residues: CASITLRGQGTTGELFF. The CDR3 coding sequence is TGTGCCAGCATCACCCTGAGGGGGCAGGGGACCACCGGGGAGCTGTTTTTT.

This sequence joins TRBV11-2 and TRBJ1-2; a possible D gene is TRBD1 (6 bases). The V end was cut by 8 bases, the J end by 8 bases, with 24 bases between. This CDR3 region has 15 residues. Germline-derived CDR1 and CDR2 are SGHAT and FQNNGV. CDR3 nucleotides: TGTGCCAGCGCCCCCAATGGGGCAGGGGCGGGGGGCTACACCTTC. This codes for CASAPNGAGAGGYTF.

This chain links TRBV6-6 with TRBJ2-1, with 7 bases identical to TRBD2. The V gene end was trimmed by 0 bases and the J gene end by 6 bases; junction bases not matched to a gene: 2. Germline values: CDR1 MNHNY, CDR2 SVGAGI (reference sequence). The CDR3 contains 14 residues. The CDR3 reads CASSYSTSVNEQFF. CDR3 nucleotides: TGTGCCAGCAGTTACTCCACTAGCGTCAATGAGCAGTTCTTC.

This chain uses TRBV11-3 with TRBJ2-2; no definite D call. V lost 2 bases and J lost 4, with 8 bases in between. The CDR3 totals 14 residues. Germline assignment: CDR1 SGHNT and CDR2 YENEEA. The CDR3 is CASSLSRPTGELFF. The DNA for the CDR3 is TGTGCCAGCAGCTTAAGTCGGCCCACCGGGGAGCTGTTTTTT.

The chain joins TRBV11-2 to TRBJ2-1; D is uncertain. Germline V gene sequence: CDR1 SGHAT, CDR2 FQNNGV. V shed 0 bases and J shed 8 bases, with 8 bases lying between them. The CDR3 runs 13 residues. The CDR3 is CASSLDRWHEQFF. CDR3 nucleotides: TGTGCCAGCAGCTTAGATCGATGGCATGAGCAGTTCTTC.

This chain links TRBV30 with TRBJ1-6; 11 bases match TRBD1. This CDR3 spans 16 amino acids. Looked up from germline, CDR1 is GTSNPN and CDR2 is SVGIG (reference sequence). V was pared by 2 bases and J by 5 bases, with 5 bases of the junction left unmatched. The CDR3 DNA sequence: TGTGCCTGGAGTTATCGGGACAGGGGGGATAATTCACCCCTCCACTTT. Its translation is CAWSYRDRGDNSPLHF. Full variable domain (outside the CDR3, taken from reference TRBV30 and TRBJ1-6): SQTIHQWPATLVQPVGSPLSLECTVEGTSNPNLYWYRQAAGRGLQLLFYSVGIGQISSEVPQNLSASRPQDRQFILSSKKLLLSDSGFYLCAWSYRDRGDNSPLHFGNGTRLTVT.

The chain has TRBV4-1 and TRBJ2-1; D may be TRBD2 (6 bases). V was clipped by 1 base and J by 0 bases, with 13 bases between them. Germline-derived CDR1 and CDR2 are MGHRA and YSYEKL. This CDR3 region has 17 residues. CDR3 bases: TGCGCCAGCAGCCAAGGGATTTTCGGGAGCTCCTACAATGAGCAGTTCTTC. Translated: CASSQGIFGSSYNEQFF.

This clone was counted between two and nine times. The CDR3 sequence is CASSSQGAQDEQFF. CDR3 DNA sequence: TGTGCCAGCAGCTCACAGGGGGCGCAGGATGAGCAGTTCTTC. The V and J genes are TRBV7-6 and TRBJ2-1; 9 bases map to TRBD1. This CDR3 is built from 14 residues. V dropped 4 bases and J dropped 8; count of bases not matched to a gene: 6. CDR1 and CDR2 from the germline V gene are SGHVS and FNYEAQ.

This clone was found once. CDR3 coding DNA: TGTGCCAGCAGCTTTCCGGGACAAACCACCGAGCAGTACTTC. Translation: CASSFPGQTTEQYF. The chain couples TRBV11-3 to TRBJ2-7; possible D gene TRBD1, 6 bases. The V gene lost 3 bases and the J gene lost 6 bases, with 15 bases spanning the gap. The CDR3 contains 14 residues. Germline lookup yields CDR1 SGHNT and CDR2 YENEEA.